This TCR beta chain originates from a study of regulatory T cells in long-lasting Graves disease. This sample's time point: persistent/refractory GD, antithyroid drugs over 5 years with positive TRAb. From PBMCs, RNA was extracted and then used to make the TCR library. General study findings and limits: Persistent patients shared more public clonotypes (2,741) than newly diagnosed patients (approximately 960).

HTBI primers from iRepertoire and Arm-PCR of CDR3 regions yielded the TCR beta libraries. TCRdb used MiXCR to reprocess the multiplex PCR reads, holding one entry per CDR3 protein. The repertoire has approximately 400,000 distinct CDR3 sequences, about a quarter of them found once; the top ten carry about a quarter. This clonotype was seen at least ten times. The antigen is undetermined. The sequencing used peripheral blood mononuclear cells (PBMCs), collected when the disease was refractory, from a patient treated with antithyroid drugs. This receptor was identified in a female donor with Graves disease.

CDR3 loop: CATSRRTGDGVSVSPLHF. In nucleotides, the CDR3 is TGTGCCACCAGCAGGAGGACAGGGGATGGGGTATCAGTTTCACCCCTCCACTTT. The chain employs TRBV15 and TRBJ1-6, with 9 bases aligning to TRBD1. Germline V gene sequence: CDR1 LNHNV, CDR2 YYDKDF (reference sequence). The CDR3 loop spans 18 amino acids. V lost 3 bases and J lost 9; bases outside the gene matches: 15.